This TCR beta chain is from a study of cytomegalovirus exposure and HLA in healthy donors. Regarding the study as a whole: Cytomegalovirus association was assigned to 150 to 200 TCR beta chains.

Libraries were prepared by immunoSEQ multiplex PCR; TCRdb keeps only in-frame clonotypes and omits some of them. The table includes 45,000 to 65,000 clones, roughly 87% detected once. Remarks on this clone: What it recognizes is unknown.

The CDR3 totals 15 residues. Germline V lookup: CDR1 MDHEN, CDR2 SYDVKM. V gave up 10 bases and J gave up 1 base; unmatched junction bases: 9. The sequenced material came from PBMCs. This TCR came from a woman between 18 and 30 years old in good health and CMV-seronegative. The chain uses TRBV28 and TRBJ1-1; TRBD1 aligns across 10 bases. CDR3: CATHGQGGENTEAFF. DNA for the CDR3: TGTGCCACCCATGGACAGGGGGGGGAGAACACTGAAGCTTTCTTT.